The text below deals with one T cell receptor beta chain. What it binds is unknown. V was trimmed by 8 bases and J by 3 bases, leaving 4 bases between them. The germline V gene has CDR1 MDHEN and CDR2 SYDVKM. The CDR3 consists of 11 residues. Clones were sequenced by immunoSEQ multiplex PCR, and TCRdb holds only the in-frame ones, with some missing. The profile shows around 59,000 clones, roughly 84% of them singletons. This entry belongs to a study of lymphopenia after photon versus proton radiotherapy. Study-wide points: Survival link was tested only in deceased patients; proton benefit remains a possibility. Under photons, naive T cells and diversity fell while effector/memory populations rose.

Sample: peripheral blood, taken from a patient treated with proton-based radiotherapy. The V and J genes are TRBV28 and TRBJ1-4, with D hard to call. This sequence was found in a man in his sixties with pancreatic cancer. The CDR3 reads CASGPNEKLFF. The CDR3 bases are TGTGCCAGCGGGCCTAATGAAAAACTGTTTTTT.